The source of this TCR beta chain is a study of blood T cells in healthy people across ages. Study observations and caveats: Samples with more naive T cells showed higher observed beta diversity. It was the long-lived donors that had more naive CD4+ cells and higher diversity than aged donors.

Trimming pared 7 bases from V and 0 bases from J, leaving 13 bases between. This CDR3 spans 15 amino acids. Germline V gene lookup returns CDR1 GTSNPN and CDR2 SVGIG (reference sequence). Sample-barcoded 5' priming and a J-beta primer mix drove a second PCR of roughly 6 to 12 cycles. In TCRdb, the 5' RACE reads were re-called with MiXCR into one record per CDR3 protein. The sample carries approximately 2,000,000 distinct CDR3 sequences, 35% to 50% recorded once. A note on this clonotype: What it binds is not known.

The donors, aged roughly 6 to 100, were healthy Caucasians from Russia. PBMCs numbering at least 6 million were isolated per sample. The chain is built from TRBV30 and TRBJ2-6; D call uncertain. Sample: blood. The clonotype originates from a human donor in good health. CDR3 protein: CAFTPRNSGANVLTF. In nucleotides, the CDR3 is TGTGCCTTTACTCCCCGTAACTCTGGGGCCAACGTCCTGACTTTC.